These T cell receptor beta chains were read from a single sample in a study of T cells in Graves' hyperthyroidism and ophthalmopathy. TCRdb itself ran the multiplex PCR reads through MiXCR, one entry per CDR3 protein. Seen here are about 560,000 distinct CDR3 sequences, roughly 50% observed once, and the top ten hold just under 8.5%. Sequencing used peripheral blood or thyroid tissue (not recorded which). The receptors come from a young woman with Graves' hyperthyroidism. The CDR3 runs from the conserved cysteine through the conserved F or W. The D gene is left open where the match is weak. Only some rows state a clone size, as once, few, many or a class for expanded clones.

v_call	d_call	j_call	clone_size	cdr3_nt	cdr3_aa
TRBV7-9	TRBD1	TRBJ2-7	NA	TGTGCCAGCAGCCAAGGGACAGGGGGCGACGAGCAGTACTTC	CASSQGTGGDEQYF
TRBV27	NA	TRBJ1-2	NA	TGTGCCAGCAGTTTATCGCAGGGGACCGCAAGACTTTATGGCTACACCTTC	CASSLSQGTARLYGYTF
TRBV2	NA	TRBJ1-6	many	TGTGCCAGCAAGGGCAGGGAAATGACACCCCTCCACTTT	CASKGREMTPLHF
TRBV29-1	NA	TRBJ1-2	few	TGCAGCGCCCGGACTGTGAACTATGGCTACACCTTC	CSARTVNYGYTF
TRBV2	TRBD1	TRBJ1-1	NA	TGTGCCAGCAGTGATGTAGGGGGCTACACTGGAGCTTTCTTT	CASSDVGGYTGAFF
TRBV5-8	NA	TRBJ2-7	NA	TGTGCCAGCAGCTTGGCCATACGGGGGCCTTCCGAGCAGTACTTC	CASSLAIRGPSEQYF
TRBV7-8	NA	TRBJ2-7	few	TGTGCCAGCAGCCATAAACCCGGACACGTCTCCTACGAGCAGTACTTC	CASSHKPGHVSYEQYF
TRBV15	TRBD1	TRBJ1-6	NA	TGTGCCACCAGCAGTATACAGGGGAGGTATTCACCCCTCCACTTT	CATSSIQGRYSPLHF
TRBV7-9	NA	TRBJ1-5	many	TGTGCCAGCAGCGGAGGCGACGATTATAGCAATCAGCCCCAGCATTTT	CASSGGDDYSNQPQHF
TRBV29-1	TRBD1	TRBJ1-4	NA	TGCAGCGTTGAGACAGGGGGAAAGGATGAAAAACTGTTTTTT	CSVETGGKDEKLFF
TRBV7-2	TRBD2	TRBJ2-7	once	TGTGCCAGCAGCTTAGGACTAGCGGGAGGACACTACGAGCAGTACTTC	CASSLGLAGGHYEQYF
TRBV14	TRBD1	TRBJ1-4	many	TGTGCCAGCAGCCAAGCCGGGACAGCCCTTGAAAAACTGTTTTTT	CASSQAGTALEKLFF
TRBV6-1	NA	TRBJ2-7	NA	TGTGCCAGCAGTGAGGACGGCCCTGATTTGCCCTTC	CASSEDGPDLPF
TRBV12-3/TRBV12-4	NA	TRBJ1-1	many	TGTGCCAGCAGTTCAGGACTGACAGCCACTGAAGCTTTCTTT	CASSSGLTATEAFF
TRBV19	NA	TRBJ2-5	NA	TGTGCCAGTAGTATGGGGGCCAAAGAGACCCAGTACTTC	CASSMGAKETQYF
TRBV11-1	TRBD1	TRBJ1-2	NA	TGTGCCAGCAGTGCTAGAGATCTAAGGGACAGGGTTGGCTACACCTTC	CASSARDLRDRVGYTF
TRBV29-1	TRBD1	TRBJ1-2	NA	TGCAGCGTTCACGGGACAGGAGCGTATGGCTACACCTTC	CSVHGTGAYGYTF
TRBV7-8	NA	TRBJ2-7	NA	TGTGCCAGCAGATCAGGGATCTTCTACGAGCAGTACTTC	CASRSGIFYEQYF
TRBV9	NA	TRBJ2-5	NA	TGTGCCAGCAGCGCCCTACATGGGCAAGAGACCCAGTACTTC	CASSALHGQETQYF
TRBV9	NA	TRBJ2-1	NA	TGTGCCAGCAGCGTAGGAACCGGGCCCAATGAGCAGTTCTTC	CASSVGTGPNEQFF
TRBV2	TRBD1	TRBJ1-5	NA	TGTGCCAGCAGTTGGCGACAGGGACGTGAACAGCCCCAGCATTTT	CASSWRQGREQPQHF
TRBV7-8	TRBD1	TRBJ2-7	many	TGTGCCAGCAGCTTAGCGGGGACAGCATACGAGCAGTACTTC	CASSLAGTAYEQYF
TRBV29-1	NA	TRBJ1-2	few	TGCAGCGTTCTTGGACGGAATCTCTATGGCTACACCTTC	CSVLGRNLYGYTF
TRBV19	NA	TRBJ1-1	few	TGTGCCACTACCAGGAACACTGAAGCTTTCTTT	CATTRNTEAFF
TRBV14	NA	TRBJ2-7	few	TGTGCCAGCAGCCAAGTGGCATACGAGCAGTACTTC	CASSQVAYEQYF
TRBV5-1	NA	TRBJ2-6	NA	TGCGCCAGCAGCACCCCCTCTGGGGCCAACGTCCTGACTTTC	CASSTPSGANVLTF
TRBV15	TRBD2	TRBJ2-3	NA	TGTGCCACCAGCAGACCGGGACTAGCGGGAGCCCAGTATTTT	CATSRPGLAGAQYF
TRBV15	NA	TRBJ1-6	many	TGTGCCACCAGCAGAGATCAGGCACGGTTTAATTCACCCCTCCACTTT	CATSRDQARFNSPLHF
TRBV19	TRBD1	TRBJ1-2	NA	TGTGCCAGTAGTCCCGGGGACAGCCTTTGGTATGGCTACACCTTC	CASSPGDSLWYGYTF
TRBV15	NA	TRBJ1-5	NA	TGTGCCACCAGCAGGGTCGGCGTGGGCCCCTATAGCAATCAGCCCCAGCATTTT	CATSRVGVGPYSNQPQHF
TRBV20-1	NA	TRBJ1-1	few	TGCAGTGCTAGAGCGATGGGGCCGAACACTGAAGCTTTCTTT	CSARAMGPNTEAFF
TRBV7-2	NA	TRBJ2-5	NA	TGTGCCAGCGGCTTAGCTAACAAAGAGACCCAGTACTTC	CASGLANKETQYF
TRBV10-3	NA	TRBJ1-3	NA	TGTGCCAGCTCACCAGTAGCGCCCTTCTCTGGAAACACCATATATTTT	CASSPVAPFSGNTIYF
TRBV2	NA	TRBJ2-5	many	TGTGCCAGTACGACAGAAGAGACCCAGTACTTC	CASTTEETQYF
TRBV29-1	NA	TRBJ1-2	NA	TGCAGCGTTGAGGGGGCGGGGGGGAATGGCTACACCTTC	CSVEGAGGNGYTF
TRBV7-9	NA	TRBJ1-2	many	TGTGCCAGCAGCTTAGACGGGGGTGCCTATGGCTACACCTTC	CASSLDGGAYGYTF
TRBV10-3	NA	TRBJ1-1	few	TGTGCCATCAGTGACCCGGACTGGGGGGATGGCACTGAAGCTTTCTTT	CAISDPDWGDGTEAFF
TRBV29-1	NA	TRBJ1-3	NA	TGCAGCGGAAACACCATATATTTT	CSGNTIYF
TRBV4-3	NA	TRBJ2-7	NA	TGCGCCAGCAGCCAAGGAGGGTGGAAAGGCGAGCAGTACTTC	CASSQGGWKGEQYF
TRBV7-9	NA	TRBJ1-2	many	TGTGCCAGCAGCTTAGCGGGAGGGAAGGTATATGGCTACACCTTC	CASSLAGGKVYGYTF
TRBV20-1	NA	TRBJ2-5	many	TGCAGTGCTAGACACCAGGTTGGAGAGACCCAGTACTTC	CSARHQVGETQYF
TRBV10-3	NA	TRBJ2-5	NA	TGTGCCATCAGCCTACTAGCACAAGAGACCCAGTACTTC	CAISLLAQETQYF